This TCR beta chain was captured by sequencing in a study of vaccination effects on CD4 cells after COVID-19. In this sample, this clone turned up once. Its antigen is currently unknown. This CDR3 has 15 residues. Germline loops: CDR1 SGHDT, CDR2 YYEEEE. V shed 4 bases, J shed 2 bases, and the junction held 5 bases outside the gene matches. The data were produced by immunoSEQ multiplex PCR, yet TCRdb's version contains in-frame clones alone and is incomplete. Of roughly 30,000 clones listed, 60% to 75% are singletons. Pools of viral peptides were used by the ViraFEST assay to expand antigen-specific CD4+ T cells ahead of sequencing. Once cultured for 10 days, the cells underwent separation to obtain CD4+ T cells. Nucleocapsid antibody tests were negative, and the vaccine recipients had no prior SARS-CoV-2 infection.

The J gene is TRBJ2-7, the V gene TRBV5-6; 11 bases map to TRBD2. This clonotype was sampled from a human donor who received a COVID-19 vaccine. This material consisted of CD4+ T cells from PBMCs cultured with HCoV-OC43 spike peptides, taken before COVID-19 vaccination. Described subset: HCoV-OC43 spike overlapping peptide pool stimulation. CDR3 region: CASSRGTSGAYEQYF. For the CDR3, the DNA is TGTGCCAGCAGCAGAGGGACTAGCGGCGCCTACGAGCAGTACTTC.